The 28 T cell receptor beta chains below come from one sample, sequenced in a study of a mutant IDH1 vaccine in newly diagnosed glioma. Regarding time point: baseline, week 1 (first vaccination visit). Indicated treatment: pre-vaccination baseline after standard-of-care therapy. Sequencing used immunoSEQ multiplex PCR; TCRdb keeps in-frame clones, though not all of them. The sample has 70,000 to 100,000 clones; more than 65% are singletons. The starting material was PBMCs, obtained from a glioma patient treated with radiotherapy, temozolomide or both. Receptor source: a man aged 35-49 years with glioma. Some clones in this sample may be carry-over from other donors' samples.

The CDR3 loop is CASSSQPSYQDTQYF. The CDR3 DNA reads as TGTGCCAGCAGCTCGCAGCCCTCGTACCAAGATACGCAGTATTTT. This chain joins TRBV7-3 and TRBJ2-3; D remains unclear. The CDR3 is 15 residues long. V was pared by 4 bases and J by 5 bases, with 16 bases between. CDR1 is SGHTA and CDR2 is FQGTGA in the germline V gene.

CDR3 in DNA: TGTGCCAGCAGTGAGGGGACTAGCTCTACCGGGGAGCTGTTTTTT. This gives the protein CASSEGTSSTGELFF. The chain combines TRBV6-6 with TRBJ2-2, with 9 positions matching TRBD2. The germline V gene has CDR1 MNHNY and CDR2 SVGAGI (reference sequence). The CDR3 has 15 amino acids. V lost 5 bases and J lost 5; bases outside the gene matches: 6.

The chain has TRBV30 and TRBJ1-4; D gene unclear. Germline V CDR1 and CDR2: GTSNPN, SVGIG (reference sequence). Trimming took 5 bases from V and 8 from J, leaving 18 bases between them. The CDR3 extends over 14 amino acids. The CDR3 coding sequence is TGTGCCTGGCGGAAGGCCCCAAATCGGGAAAAACTGTTTTTT. Amino acid sequence: CAWRKAPNREKLFF. The entire variable domain, with the rest obtained from reference TRBV30 and TRBJ1-4, is as follows: SQTIHQWPATLVQPVGSPLSLECTVEGTSNPNLYWYRQAAGRGLQLLFYSVGIGQISSEVPQNLSASRPQDRQFILSSKKLLLSDSGFYLCAWRKAPNREKLFFGSGTQLSVL.

This chain connects TRBV6-1 to TRBJ2-7; TRBD2 matches 10 bases. V was pared by 4 bases and J by 4 bases, with 4 bases of the junction left unmatched. The CDR3 consists of 14 residues. The germline gives CDR1 MNHNS, CDR2 SASEGT. The CDR3 region has the DNA TGTGCCAGCAGTGTAGGGACTAGCGCGTACGAGCAGTACTTC. Its translation is CASSVGTSAYEQYF.

This chain uses TRBV19 with TRBJ2-7; 12 bases line up with TRBD1. Germline V lookup: CDR1 LNHDA, CDR2 SQIVND (reference sequence). This CDR3 contains 17 residues. The trim removed 5 bases at V and 5 bases at J, leaving 13 bases unmatched. The CDR3 spells CASSPWGTGGITHEQYF. The CDR3 nucleotides read TGTGCCAGTAGTCCATGGGGGACAGGGGGCATTACCCACGAGCAGTACTTC.

V usage is TRBV2 and J usage is TRBJ1-6; possible D gene TRBD1, 6 bases. The germline V gene encodes CDR1 SNHLY and CDR2 FYNNEI. The CDR3 has 13 residues. Here the CDR3 reads CATGADGNSPLHF. CDR3 DNA sequence: TGTGCTACGGGGGCAGATGGTAATTCACCCCTCCACTTT.

This clone was observed a handful of times. The gene calls are TRBV29-1 and TRBJ1-1; unclear D gene. CDR1 and CDR2 (germline): SQVTM, ANQGSEA. The CDR3 consists of 12 residues. V shed 5 bases and J shed 2 bases, with 9 bases lying between them. CDR3 sequence: CSVQSQNTEAFF. Here the CDR3 DNA reads TGCAGCGTTCAAAGCCAAAACACTGAAGCTTTCTTT.

This sequence joins TRBV25-1 and TRBJ2-3; no firm D call. This CDR3 spans 14 amino acids. Trimming removed 5 bases from V and 0 bases from J, with 9 bases in between. In germline, CDR1 is MGHDK, CDR2 SYGVNS. The CDR3 DNA sequence: TGTGCCAGCAGTCGAGCCAAAAGCACAGATACGCAGTATTTT. Encoded protein: CASSRAKSTDTQYF.

This sequence joins TRBV29-1 and TRBJ1-1, with D unclear. V was cut by 4 bases and J by 4 bases, with 7 bases left in between. Germline values: CDR1 SQVTM, CDR2 ANQGSEA. This CDR3 is 11 amino acids long. This chain's CDR3 is CSVVRSTEAFF. For the CDR3, the DNA is TGCAGCGTTGTTAGGAGCACTGAAGCTTTCTTT.

J is TRBJ2-7 and V is TRBV4-1; the match to TRBD2 covers 7 bases. The J segment lost 2 bases and the V segment lost 3 bases, leaving 7 bases of the junction unmatched. The CDR3 extends over 15 amino acids. Per the germline V gene, CDR1 is MGHRA and CDR2 is YSYEKL. Here the CDR3 reads CASSHPGTNPYEQYF. As DNA, the CDR3 is TGCGCCAGCAGCCACCCCGGGACTAACCCCTACGAGCAGTACTTC.

This sequence joins TRBV5-6 and TRBJ1-4, with D uncertain. The CDR3 consists of 15 residues. From germline, CDR1 is SGHDT and CDR2 YYEEEE. Trimming left V 5 bases short and J 0 bases short, with 11 bases between. CDR3 sequence (DNA): TGTGCCAGCAGTCCGGAGGGTCCAACTAATGAAAAACTGTTTTTT. It specifies CASSPEGPTNEKLFF.

The CDR3 loop reads CASRGAGGHNEQFF. The CDR3 nucleotides read TGTGCCAGCAGGGGAGCGGGGGGGCATAATGAGCAGTTCTTC. This rearrangement joins TRBV7-9 to TRBJ2-1; 10 positions match TRBD2. The germline V gene has CDR1 SEHNR and CDR2 FQNEAQ (reference sequence). The CDR3 sequence is 14 residues long. V lost 6 bases and J lost 7; bases outside the gene matches: 6.

This sequence joins TRBV2 and TRBJ1-1; unclear D gene. Trimming removed 8 bases at V and 0 bases at J, with 13 bases between. CDR1 is SNHLY, CDR2 FYNNEI, per germline. This CDR3 has 14 residues. The CDR3 sequence: CASLPRPMNTEAFF. The CDR3 DNA reads TGTGCCAGCCTCCCTCGTCCCATGAACACTGAAGCTTTCTTT.

V is TRBV6-5 and J is TRBJ2-2; TRBD1 matches 9 bases. Trimming at V came to 6 bases and at J to 1 base, leaving 0 bases not matched to a gene. The CDR3 runs to 14 residues. From germline, CDR1 is MNHEY and CDR2 SVGAGI. The chain's CDR3 is CASRGQGNTGELFF. The CDR3 nucleotides are TGTGCCAGCAGGGGACAGGGGAACACCGGGGAGCTGTTTTTT.

This clone was seen once. The V and J genes are TRBV19 and TRBJ1-2, with D perhaps TRBD1 (5 bases). The V gene lost 5 bases and the J gene lost 1 base, with 8 bases spanning the gap. Looked up from germline, CDR1 is LNHDA and CDR2 is SQIVND (reference sequence). The CDR3 is 13 amino acids. CDR3 in amino acids: CASSVQVNYGYTF. In nucleotides, the CDR3 is TGTGCCAGTAGTGTACAGGTTAACTATGGCTACACCTTC.

The chain joins TRBV25-1 to TRBJ1-6, with D perhaps matching TRBD1 (6 bases). The CDR3 covers 17 residues. CDR1 and CDR2 (germline): MGHDK, SYGVNS. V lost 4 bases to trimming and J lost 9 bases, with 22 bases between them. CDR3 in amino acids: CASSASGGRNLRSPLHF. The CDR3 DNA follows: TGTGCCAGCAGTGCTTCGGGGGGGCGAAATCTCCGTTCACCCCTCCACTTT.

The chain employs TRBV5-5 and TRBJ1-1; D is unresolved. There are 13 residues in the CDR3. Trimming removed 3 bases at V and 3 bases at J, with 9 bases between. CDR1 and CDR2 (germline): SGHKS, YYEKEE (reference sequence). DNA for the CDR3: TGTGCCAGCAGCTGGACGGACGACACTGAAGCTTTCTTT. Protein sequence: CASSWTDDTEAFF.

The CDR3 coding sequence is TGTGCCATCAGTGGTCAGGGGCTATCCTACGAGCAGTACTTC. Amino acid sequence: CAISGQGLSYEQYF. The V and J genes are TRBV10-3 and TRBJ2-7, with a tentative D call TRBD1 (6 bases). This CDR3 spans 14 amino acids. Trimming removed 4 bases at V and 1 base at J, with 11 bases between. Per germline, CDR1 ENHRY and CDR2 SYGVKD.

This clone showed up just once. The chain links TRBV6-5 to TRBJ1-5; a weak D match, TRBD1 (6 bases). Deletions cut 2 bases from V and 9 bases from J, with 14 bases between. This CDR3 comprises 14 residues. Germline CDR1 reads MNHEY; CDR2 reads SVGAGI. For the CDR3, the DNA is TGTGCCAGCAGTTACCAGCAGGGGAGTCTGCCCCAGCATTTT. Its translation is CASSYQQGSLPQHF.

This clone turned up a few times. The chain joins TRBV2 to TRBJ1-1, with no clear D. The CDR3 loop spans 13 amino acids. V lost 4 bases and J lost 4, with 10 bases in between. Germline CDR1 SNHLY, CDR2 FYNNEI. The CDR3 sequence: CASSVRGLTEAFF. Here the CDR3 DNA reads TGTGCCAGCAGTGTCCGCGGCCTCACTGAAGCTTTCTTT. Together with reference TRBV2 and TRBJ1-1, the CDR3 gives the full variable domain: EPEVTQTPSHQVTQMGQEVILRCVPISNHLYFYWYRQILGQKVEFLVSFYNNEISEKSEIFDDQFSVERPDGSNFTLKIRSTKLEDSAMYFCASSVRGLTEAFFGQGTRLTVV.

The chain links TRBV25-1 to TRBJ2-7; D might be TRBD2 (5 bases). Trimming left V 3 bases short and J 3 bases short, with 15 bases between. Germline V CDR1 and CDR2: MGHDK, SYGVNS. The CDR3 runs 15 residues. The CDR3 region is CASSDPSGIVYEQYF. For the CDR3, the DNA is TGTGCCAGCAGTGACCCCTCGGGGATAGTCTACGAGCAGTACTTC.

This sequence joins TRBV19 and TRBJ1-5; D uncertain. Trimming took off 5 bases at V and 7 bases at J, with 12 bases between the two ends. Germline V CDR1 and CDR2: LNHDA, SQIVND (reference sequence). The CDR3 runs to 13 residues. CDR3 DNA: TGTGCCAGTAGTGGGCACCCTCAACAGCCCCAGCATTTT. It translates to CASSGHPQQPQHF. Together with reference TRBV19 and TRBJ1-5, the CDR3 gives the full variable domain: DGGITQSPKYLFRKEGQNVTLSCEQNLNHDAMYWYRQDPGQGLRLIYYSQIVNDFQKGDIAEGYSVSREKKESFPLTVTSAQKNPTAFYLCASSGHPQQPQHFGDGTRLSIL.

This chain uses TRBV27 with TRBJ2-7; tentatively, D is TRBD1 or TRBD2 (6 bases each). Germline CDR1 MNHEY, CDR2 SMNVEV (reference sequence). Between the trimmed V and J ends, which lost 7 bases and 3 bases, there was a span of 13 bases. This CDR3 is 13 amino acids long. The CDR3 loop reads CASTRRGVYEQYF. The CDR3 bases are TGTGCCAGCACCCGAAGGGGGGTCTACGAGCAGTACTTC.

The rearrangement joins TRBV7-9 to TRBJ1-3, with D hard to call. The CDR3 is 12 residues long. Germline CDR1 is SEHNR and CDR2 is FQNEAQ (reference sequence). V gave up 8 bases and J gave up 0 bases, with 5 bases separating them. The CDR3 here is CASLDSGNTIYF. As DNA, the CDR3 is TGTGCCAGCCTGGACTCTGGAAACACCATATATTTT. Drawing the rest from reference TRBV7-9 and TRBJ1-3, the complete variable domain is DTGVSQNPRHKITKRGQNVTFRCDPISEHNRLYWYRQTLGQGPEFLTYFQNEAQLEKSRLLSDRFSAERPKGSFSTLEIQRTEQGDSAMYLCASLDSGNTIYFGEGSWLTVV.

The CDR3 loop is CASSEARGLETQYF. DNA of the CDR3: TGTGCCAGCAGTGAAGCGCGGGGGTTGGAGACCCAGTACTTC. This chain links TRBV6-1 with TRBJ2-5; TRBD2 matches 7 bases. The length of the CDR3 is 14 residues. V was pared by 0 bases and J by 5 bases, with 3 bases of the junction left unmatched. CDR1 is MNHNS, CDR2 SASEGT, per germline.

This rearrangement joins TRBV6-5 to TRBJ1-4; the D is unclear. Germline values: CDR1 MNHEY, CDR2 SVGAGI. Trimming removed 0 bases at V and 6 bases at J, with 11 bases between. The CDR3 totals 15 residues. The chain's CDR3 is CASSYSGPGYEKLFF. The CDR3 nucleotides read TGTGCCAGCAGTTACTCGGGCCCGGGGTATGAAAAACTGTTTTTT.

The chain has TRBV5-1 and TRBJ2-3; D gene ambiguous. Trimming removed 0 bases from V and 4 bases from J, with 15 bases in between. The CDR3 consists of 16 residues. CDR1 and CDR2 (germline): SGHRS, YFSETQ. The CDR3 DNA reads TGCGCCAGCAGCTTGGGCATGGTAGCTGGCCCAGATACGCAGTATTTT. Protein: CASSLGMVAGPDTQYF.

This sequence joins TRBV4-2 and TRBJ2-1, with TRBD2 identical over 10 bases. The CDR3 sequence is 16 residues long. CDR1 is LGHNA and CDR2 is YNFKEQ in the germline V gene. J lost 6 bases, V lost 0 bases, and 5 bases had no gene match. The CDR3 spells CASSQDQAGGPNEQFF. The CDR3 nucleotides are TGTGCCAGCAGCCAAGATCAAGCGGGGGGGCCCAATGAGCAGTTCTTC.